These 3 T cell receptor beta chains originate from one sample sequenced in a study of a mutant IDH1 vaccine in newly diagnosed glioma. Time point in this sample: week 5, during vaccination. The content of each vaccine dose was 300 ug of mutant IDH1 20-mer peptide, and topical imiquimod accompanied it. These receptors lack a known antigen. TCRdb's copy holds only in-frame clones and misses some; the assay was immunoSEQ multiplex PCR. Of roughly 60,000 clones in the sample, about 88% were seen once. This specimen consisted of PBMCs, obtained from a glioma patient whose treatment included an IDH1 peptide vaccine. The receptor set was obtained from a woman aged 45-65 years with glioma.

The chain employs TRBV6-5 and TRBJ1-3; D uncertain. Trimming left V 6 bases short and J 4 bases short, with 4 bases between. The CDR3 extends over 11 amino acids. The germline gives CDR1 MNHEY, CDR2 SVGAGI. CDR3 loop: CASSQGNTIYF. The CDR3 DNA follows: TGTGCCAGCAGCCAAGGAAACACCATATATTTT.

The chain uses TRBV7-6 and TRBJ1-5; D might be TRBD1 (5 bases). V was pared by 1 base and J by 9 bases, with 13 bases between. Germline lookup yields CDR1 SGHVS and CDR2 FNYEAQ. This CDR3 is 14 amino acids long. For the CDR3, the DNA is TGTGCCAGCAGCTTAGATTTTGGGGCATGGCCCCAGCATTTT. Protein product: CASSLDFGAWPQHF.

V gene TRBV19 combines with J gene TRBJ2-1; 9 positions match TRBD1. CDR3 size: 13 residues. CDR1 and CDR2 from the germline V gene are LNHDA and SQIVND (reference sequence). With V trimmed by 6 bases and J by 6 bases, 3 bases remained unmatched. The CDR3 region has the DNA TGTGCCAGTAGACAGGGGGCCCTCAATGAGCAGTTCTTC. Protein sequence: CASRQGALNEQFF.